The 24 T cell receptor beta chains below all came from one sample that was sequenced in a study of shared clonotypes between healthy human individuals. Sequencing was performed with immunoSEQ multiplex PCR; in TCRdb, only in-frame clones are kept and a portion is missing. In the table there are over 850,000 clones, 70% to 80% of which are singletons. Sequences were obtained from memory CD4+ T cells from PBMCs. Subset indicated: CD45RA-negative fraction. The receptor set was obtained from a man younger than 35 in good health. Some clones in this sample may be carry-over from other donors' samples.

V and J are TRBV28 and TRBJ2-5; 9 positions match TRBD1. The CDR3 totals 14 residues. Unmatched junction bases numbered 7, after V lost 6 bases and J lost 5 bases. CDR1 and CDR2 (germline): MDHEN, SYDVKM. CDR3 in amino acids: CASSKQGARETQYF. The CDR3 region has the DNA TGTGCCAGCAGCAAACAGGGGGCGAGGGAGACCCAGTACTTC.

This clone has just a few counts. The chain's CDR3 is CASSFSPRLAGGNGELFF. In DNA, the CDR3 is TGTGCCAGCAGCTTTTCCCCCCGGCTAGCGGGAGGGAACGGGGAGCTGTTTTTT. The chain couples TRBV5-6 to TRBJ2-2; 12 bases match TRBD2. The CDR3 has 18 amino acids. V was pared by 2 bases and J by 7 bases, with 12 bases of the junction left unmatched. Germline CDR1 is SGHDT and CDR2 is YYEEEE.

The chain couples TRBV18 to TRBJ2-1; TRBD2 agrees at 14 bases. The ends lost 6 bases at V and 7 bases at J; junction bases unmatched: 5. The CDR3 has 15 residues. The germline V gene has CDR1 KGHSH and CDR2 LQKENI. CDR3 sequence (DNA): TGTGCCAGCTCTCGGGGACTAGCGGGAGCGAATGAGCAGTTCTTC. Its translation: CASSRGLAGANEQFF. The entire variable domain, with the rest obtained from reference TRBV18 and TRBJ2-1, is as follows: NAGVMQNPRHLVRRRGQEARLRCSPMKGHSHVYWYRQLPEEGLKFMVYLQKENIIDESGMPKERFSAEFPKEGPSILRIQQVVRGDSAAYFCASSRGLAGANEQFFGPGTRLTVL.

The rearrangement uses TRBV14 and TRBJ2-5; TRBD2 matches 8 bases. CDR1 SGHDN and CDR2 FVKESK come from the germline V gene. V dropped 4 bases and J dropped 5; count of bases not matched to a gene: 3. This CDR3 has 13 amino acids. The CDR3 loop reads CASSRGLGETQYF. Here the CDR3 DNA reads TGTGCCAGCAGCCGGGGACTAGGGGAGACCCAGTACTTC.

V usage is TRBV28 and J usage is TRBJ1-2; possible D gene TRBD1, 5 bases. The CDR3 totals 14 residues. Germline values: CDR1 MDHEN, CDR2 SYDVKM. V lost 7 bases to trimming and J lost 7 bases, with 19 bases between them. For the CDR3, the DNA is TGTGCCAGCACCCAACAGGTGGGGGAGCGTGGCTACACCTTC. This codes for CASTQQVGERGYTF.

This clone was recorded once. The chain has TRBV27 and TRBJ2-7; D may match TRBD1 or TRBD2 (8 bases each). The CDR3 contains 19 residues. Germline lookup yields CDR1 MNHEY and CDR2 SMNVEV (reference sequence). V was clipped by 1 base and J by 0 bases, with 22 bases between them. The CDR3 DNA reads as TGTGCCAGCAGTTTATACGGACAGGGAACAGCGGGAGTCTCCTACGAGCAGTACTTC. Its protein product is CASSLYGQGTAGVSYEQYF.

This chain uses TRBV28 with TRBJ2-7, with D possibly matching TRBD1 (5 bases). The germline V and J ends were trimmed by 7 bases and 2 bases, with 15 bases remaining between them. In germline, CDR1 is MDHEN, CDR2 SYDVKM. This CDR3 is 14 amino acids long. The DNA for the CDR3 is TGTGCCAGCATAGAAGGGGCGCCAACCTACGAGCAGTACTTC. Translation gives CASIEGAPTYEQYF.

V gene TRBV2 combines with J gene TRBJ2-2, with D uncertain. CDR1 SNHLY and CDR2 FYNNEI come from the germline V gene. Deletions cut 6 bases from V and 2 bases from J, with 10 bases between. CDR3 length: 14 amino acids. This CDR3 is CASRGLVNTGELFF. CDR3 coding DNA: TGTGCCAGCAGGGGTTTAGTAAACACCGGGGAGCTGTTTTTT. Full variable domain (missing parts from reference TRBV2 and TRBJ2-2): EPEVTQTPSHQVTQMGQEVILRCVPISNHLYFYWYRQILGQKVEFLVSFYNNEISEKSEIFDDQFSVERPDGSNFTLKIRSTKLEDSAMYFCASRGLVNTGELFFGEGSRLTVL.

The gene calls are TRBV5-4 and TRBJ2-1; no clear D. V was clipped by 4 bases and J by 0 bases, with 11 bases between them. Germline-derived CDR1 and CDR2 are SGHNT and YYREEE (reference sequence). The CDR3 totals 15 residues. The CDR3 is CASSPLKLSYNEQFF. The CDR3 DNA reads as TGTGCCAGCAGCCCGCTCAAACTCTCCTACAATGAGCAGTTCTTC.

The chain employs TRBV2 and TRBJ2-5, with D unclear. CDR3 length: 15 amino acids. CDR1 and CDR2 from the germline V gene are SNHLY and FYNNEI. Trimming removed 6 bases at V and 4 bases at J, with 18 bases between. The DNA for the CDR3 is TGTGCCAGCAGCCTTATGACGGTGTGGGCAGAGACCCAGTACTTC. Translation: CASSLMTVWAETQYF.

The V call is TRBV7-9, the J call TRBJ2-3, with a possible D match to TRBD2 (6 bases). Germline loops: CDR1 SEHNR, CDR2 FQNEAQ (reference sequence). V was clipped by 0 bases and J by 0 bases, with 10 bases between them. The CDR3 spans 16 residues. The CDR3 DNA follows: TGTGCCAGCAGCTTAGCGCGGGAATGGAGCACAGATACGCAGTATTTT. The encoded protein is CASSLAREWSTDTQYF.

Worth noting for this clone: Other DNA sequences within the sample encode an identical CDR3. J is TRBJ1-2 and V is TRBV6-5; no firm D call. This CDR3 contains 13 residues. Trimming removed 5 bases at V and 2 bases at J, with 9 bases between. The V gene's germline CDR1 is MNHEY and CDR2 SVGAGI. The CDR3 region is CASSPRENYGYTF. In DNA form, the CDR3 reads TGTGCCAGCAGTCCTCGAGAGAACTATGGCTACACCTTC.

The rearrangement links TRBV28 to TRBJ1-2, with D hard to call. This CDR3 region has 14 residues. The V and J ends lost 7 bases and 0 bases respectively, with 12 bases between them. Germline loops: CDR1 MDHEN, CDR2 SYDVKM. CDR3 sequence reads: CASKPGQANYGYTF. The CDR3 nucleotides are TGTGCCAGCAAGCCGGGCCAAGCTAACTATGGCTACACCTTC.

The chain has TRBV30 and TRBJ2-3; D remains ambiguous. The CDR3 is made up of 11 amino acids. Germline assignment: CDR1 GTSNPN and CDR2 SVGIG (reference sequence). Between the trimmed V and J ends, which lost 4 bases and 5 bases, there was a span of 7 bases. DNA for the CDR3: TGTGCCTGGAACCACAGAGATACGCAGTATTTT. Amino acid sequence: CAWNHRDTQYF.

By sample share, this clone is medium-sized. The V gene is TRBV16, the J gene TRBJ1-1, with D unresolved. Germline lookup yields CDR1 KGHSY and CDR2 FQNENV. This CDR3 contains 13 residues. V lost 2 bases and J lost 1, with 5 bases in between. CDR3 sequence (DNA): TGTGCCAGCAGCCAACAGTGGAACACTGAAGCTTTCTTT. This gives the protein CASSQQWNTEAFF.

The rearrangement uses TRBV7-8 and TRBJ2-3, with D perhaps TRBD1 (5 bases). The V end was cut by 1 base, the J end by 5 bases, with 13 bases between. The CDR3 is 15 residues long. Germline V gives CDR1 SGHVS, CDR2 FQNEAQ. DNA for the CDR3: TGTGCCAGCAGCTTAGATGGCCTGGGGCGAGATACGCAGTATTTT. Translated, it gives CASSLDGLGRDTQYF.

The chain employs TRBV9 and TRBJ2-5, with 10 nucleotides matching TRBD1. This CDR3 comprises 16 residues. CDR1 and CDR2 from the germline V gene are SGDLS and YYNGEE. After removal of 0 bases from V and 5 bases from J, the junction contained 7 bases not matched to a gene. The CDR3 DNA sequence: TGTGCCAGCAGCGTAGCGGGACAGGGGACGGGGGAGACCCAGTACTTC. Residues: CASSVAGQGTGETQYF.

V is TRBV29-1 and J is TRBJ2-7; 8 positions agree with TRBD1. CDR1 and CDR2 from the germline V gene are SQVTM and ANQGSEA. Germline trimming cut 7 bases from V and 7 bases from J; bases unmatched to any gene: 12. The CDR3 has 13 amino acids. The CDR3 DNA reads as TGCAGCGCACGGGGGCAGGGGGCGTGGGAGCAGTACTTC. It specifies CSARGQGAWEQYF.

This sequence joins TRBV5-1 and TRBJ1-1, with 7 positions matching TRBD1. This CDR3 has 18 residues. V trimming: 3 bases; J trimming: 1 base; junction bases outside the gene matches: 15. Germline V gives CDR1 SGHRS, CDR2 YFSETQ. CDR3 in amino acids: CASSSPTGKGLGNTEAFF. DNA for the CDR3: TGCGCCAGCAGCTCCCCGACAGGGAAGGGGTTAGGGAACACTGAAGCTTTCTTT.

V and J are TRBV5-3 and TRBJ2-7; D gene ambiguous. TRBV5-3 is filed as an ORF, its function uncertain. This CDR3 comprises 12 residues. The CDR3 is CARSLCSLTTRV. As DNA, the CDR3 is TGTGCCAGAAGCTTGTGCAGCCTAACTACCAGGGTC.

This sequence joins TRBV28 and TRBJ1-2; TRBD1 is a possible D gene (5 bases). Per germline, CDR1 MDHEN and CDR2 SYDVKM. V dropped 5 bases and J dropped 8 bases, with 27 bases sitting between them. The CDR3 runs to 17 residues. Here the CDR3 DNA reads TGTGCCAGCAGTCCCAGGGAGTTGACTCTAACCCCCGGGGGCTACACCTTC. Its protein product is CASSPRELTLTPGGYTF.

This clone was detected only a few times. This chain uses TRBV6-5 with TRBJ1-4, with 8 bases matching TRBD1. Germline V gives CDR1 MNHEY, CDR2 SVGAGI. Trimming cost V 1 base and J 4 bases; bases outside gene matches: 2. CDR3 length: 15 amino acids. CDR3 sequence (DNA): TGTGCCAGCAGTTACTACGGACAGGGTAATGAAAAACTGTTTTTT. It codes for CASSYYGQGNEKLFF.

The chain employs TRBV4-3 and TRBJ2-7, with 10 nucleotides matching TRBD2. With V trimmed by 4 bases and J by 2 bases, 2 bases remained unmatched. The germline CDR1 and CDR2 sequences are LGHNA and YSLEER. This CDR3 has 14 residues. CDR3 in DNA: TGCGCCAGCAGCCTCGGGACTAGCGCCTACGAGCAGTACTTC. This codes for CASSLGTSAYEQYF.

On this clone: The junction and the germline gene differ at one end; a read error may be behind it. The J gene is TRBJ1-2, the V gene TRBV20-1; TRBD1 is a possible D gene (5 bases). The CDR3 is 9 amino acids. The V gene's germline CDR1 is DFQATT and CDR2 SNEGSKA (reference sequence). The CDR3 coding sequence is TGCAGTGCCCAACCAGGGCAGATATTC. Protein product: CSAQPGQIF.